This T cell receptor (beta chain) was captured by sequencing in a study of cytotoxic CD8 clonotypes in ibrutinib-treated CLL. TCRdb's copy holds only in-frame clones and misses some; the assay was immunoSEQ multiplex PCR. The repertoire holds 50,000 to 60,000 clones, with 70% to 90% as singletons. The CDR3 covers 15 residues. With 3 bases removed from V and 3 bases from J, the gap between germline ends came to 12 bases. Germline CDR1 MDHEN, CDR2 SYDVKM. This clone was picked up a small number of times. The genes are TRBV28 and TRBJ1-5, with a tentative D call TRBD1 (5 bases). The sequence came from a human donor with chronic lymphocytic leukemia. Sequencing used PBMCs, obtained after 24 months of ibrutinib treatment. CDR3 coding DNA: TGTGCCAGCAGTTTTTTGGGACCGATCAATCAGCCCCAGCATTTT. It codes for CASSFLGPINQPQHF.